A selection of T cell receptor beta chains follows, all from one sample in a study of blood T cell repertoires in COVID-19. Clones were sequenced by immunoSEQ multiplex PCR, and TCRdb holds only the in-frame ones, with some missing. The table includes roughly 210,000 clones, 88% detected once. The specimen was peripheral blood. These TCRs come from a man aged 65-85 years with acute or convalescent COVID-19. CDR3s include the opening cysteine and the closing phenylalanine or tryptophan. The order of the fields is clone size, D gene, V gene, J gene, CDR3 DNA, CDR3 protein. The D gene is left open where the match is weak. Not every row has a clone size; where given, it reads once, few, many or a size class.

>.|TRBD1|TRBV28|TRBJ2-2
TGTGCCAGCAAGACAGGGGGCACCGGGGAGCTGTTTTTT
CASKTGGTGELFF
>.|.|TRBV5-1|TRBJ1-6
TGCGCCAGCAGCTTGCGAACAGGGAATTCACCCCTCCACTTT
CASSLRTGNSPLHF
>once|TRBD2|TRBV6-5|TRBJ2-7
TGTGCCAGCAGTAACCTAGCGGGGGGTTATTCCGAGCAGTACTTC
CASSNLAGGYSEQYF
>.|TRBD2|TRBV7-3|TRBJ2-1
TGTGCCAGCAATAGCGGGACCTCCTACAATGAGCAGTTCTTC
CASNSGTSYNEQFF
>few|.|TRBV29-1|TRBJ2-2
TGCAGCGGAGGAAAAATCGACACCGGGGAGCTGTTTTTT
CSGGKIDTGELFF
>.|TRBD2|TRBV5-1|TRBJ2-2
TGCGCCAGCAGCTTGAGCCCAGCGGGAATCGGGGAGCTGTTTTTT
CASSLSPAGIGELFF
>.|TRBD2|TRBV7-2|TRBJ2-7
TGTGCCAGCAGCTTAGGGCTAGCGGGTCCTATAGAGCAGTACTTC
CASSLGLAGPIEQYF
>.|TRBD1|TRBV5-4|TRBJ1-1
TGTGCCAGCAGCTCGAGGAGCGAATGGACAGGGGGCTTCGCTTTCTTT
CASSSRSEWTGGFAFF
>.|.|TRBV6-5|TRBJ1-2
TGTGCCAGCAGTAACCCGGGGGGCTATGGCTACACCTTC
CASSNPGGYGYTF
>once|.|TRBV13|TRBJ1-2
TGTGCCAGCAGCTCTTATCTTGGAGGATATGGCTACACCTTC
CASSSYLGGYGYTF
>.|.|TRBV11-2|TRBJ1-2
TGTGCCAGCAGCTTAAGGAGAAATAACTATGGCTACACCTTC
CASSLRRNNYGYTF
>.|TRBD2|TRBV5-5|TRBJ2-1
TGTGCCAGCAGCTTTTATGGCCTAGCGGGATACAATGAGCAGTTCTTC
CASSFYGLAGYNEQFF
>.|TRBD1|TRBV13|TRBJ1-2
TGTGCCAGCAGCCGAAGGACAGGGCGAAACTATGGCTACACCTTC
CASSRRTGRNYGYTF
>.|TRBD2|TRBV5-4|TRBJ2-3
TGTGCCAGCAGCTTGTTCGGGAGGTTCGCAGATACGCAGTATTTT
CASSLFGRFADTQYF
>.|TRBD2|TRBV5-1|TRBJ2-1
TGCGCCAGCAGCCAAAATCCTAGCGGGGGAAGCTCCTACAATGAGCAGTTCTTC
CASSQNPSGGSSYNEQFF
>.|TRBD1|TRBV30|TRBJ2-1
TGTGCCTCACTGACAGGGACCTACAATGAGCAGTTCTTC
CASLTGTYNEQFF
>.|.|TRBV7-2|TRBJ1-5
TGTGCCAGCAGCTTAGCCGGGCGGGGGGTCAATCAGCCCCAGCATTTT
CASSLAGRGVNQPQHF
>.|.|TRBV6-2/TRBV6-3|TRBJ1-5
TGTGCCAGCAGTTATGTGGCAGGATCATATAGCAATCAGCCCCAGCATTTT
CASSYVAGSYSNQPQHF
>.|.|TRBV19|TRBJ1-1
TGTGCCAGTAGTGCTTTTCCAGCGATGAACACTGAAGCTTTCTTT
CASSAFPAMNTEAFF
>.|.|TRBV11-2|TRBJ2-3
TGTGCCAGCAGCTCCCGACTAGGAGATACGCAGTATTTT
CASSSRLGDTQYF
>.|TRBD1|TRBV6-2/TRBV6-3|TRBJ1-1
TGTGCCAGCAGTCACCGGGACAGGTATGAAGCTTTCTTT
CASSHRDRYEAFF
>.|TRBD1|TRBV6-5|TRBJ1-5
TGTGCCAGCAGACCCGGACAGGGTGGCAATCAGCCCCAGCATTTT
CASRPGQGGNQPQHF
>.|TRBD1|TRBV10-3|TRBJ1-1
TGTGCCATCAGGGAAACACAACAGGGGACTGAAGCTTTCTTT
CAIRETQQGTEAFF
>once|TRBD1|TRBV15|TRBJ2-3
TGTGCCACCAGCAGACTATGGACAGGGTCAGATACGCAGTATTTT
CATSRLWTGSDTQYF
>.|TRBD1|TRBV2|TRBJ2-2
TGTGCCAGCAGTGCGGACAGGGGAGGCGGGGAGCTGTTTTTT
CASSADRGGGELFF
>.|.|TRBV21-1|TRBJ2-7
TGTGCCAGCAGCAAATTAGGTTCTGACAGGGGGCGAATCTACGAGCAGTACTTC
CASSKLGSDRGRIYEQYF
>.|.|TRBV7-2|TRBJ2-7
TGTGCCAGCAGCACTCGGGTGGGCTACGAGCAGTACTTC
CASSTRVGYEQYF
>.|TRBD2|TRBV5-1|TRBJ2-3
TGCGCCAGCAGCCGGACCCGGACTAGCGACACAGATACGCAGTATTTT
CASSRTRTSDTDTQYF
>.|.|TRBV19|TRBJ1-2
TGTGCCAGTAGATCAGTTAACTATGGCTACACCTTC
CASRSVNYGYTF
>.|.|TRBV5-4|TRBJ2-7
TGTGCCAGCAGCTTGTCCAGAAACACCTACGAGCAGTACTTC
CASSLSRNTYEQYF
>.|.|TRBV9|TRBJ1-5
TGTGCCAGCAGCGCGTTTTCAGGGCAGCCCCAGCATTTT
CASSAFSGQPQHF
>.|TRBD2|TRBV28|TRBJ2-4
TGTGCCGCGAGCGGGGGGCAAAGGGGTCAGTACTTC
CAASGGQRGQYF
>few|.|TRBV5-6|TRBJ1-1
TGTGCCAGCAGCGCTGGACAAGGTGCCACTGAAGCTTTCTTT
CASSAGQGATEAFF
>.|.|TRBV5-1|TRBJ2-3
TGCGCCAGCAGCTTGGGGGCGATCCGCACAGATACGCAGTATTTT
CASSLGAIRTDTQYF
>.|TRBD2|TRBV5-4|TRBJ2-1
TGTGCCAGCAGCTTGACTAGCGGGGCCCGGTGGTTCTTC
CASSLTSGARWFF
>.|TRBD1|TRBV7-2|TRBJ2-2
TGTGCCAGCAGCCCCCGACAGGGGGACACCGGGGAGCTGTTTTTT
CASSPRQGDTGELFF
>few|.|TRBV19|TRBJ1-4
TGTGCCAGTAGTATCCCCGGGTCTCTGGGAGATGAAAAACTGTTTTTT
CASSIPGSLGDEKLFF
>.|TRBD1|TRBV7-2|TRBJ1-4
TGTGCCAGCAGCTTAGGCCGAGGGGGCGCATTTGAAAAACTGTTTTTT
CASSLGRGGAFEKLFF
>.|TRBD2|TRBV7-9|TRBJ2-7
TGTGCCAGCCGAGCGGGAGGAGTGACGGGGGAGCAGTACTTC
CASRAGGVTGEQYF
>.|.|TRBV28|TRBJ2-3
TGTGCCAGCAGTAGCGGCTCCGGTACGCAGTATTTT
CASSSGSGTQYF
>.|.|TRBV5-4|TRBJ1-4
TGTGCCAGCAGCAGCGGGGCTTCAACTAATGAAAAACTGTTTTTT
CASSSGASTNEKLFF
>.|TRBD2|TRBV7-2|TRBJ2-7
TGTGCCAGCAGCCCAGATGGGCTAGCGGGAGAGTACGAGCAGTACTTC
CASSPDGLAGEYEQYF
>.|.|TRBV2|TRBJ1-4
TGTGCCAGCAGTGGACAGTTTGGCGCAACTAATGAAAAACTGTTTTTT
CASSGQFGATNEKLFF
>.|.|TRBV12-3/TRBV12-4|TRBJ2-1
TGTGCCAGCAGTTTACGGGATGAGCAGTTCTTC
CASSLRDEQFF
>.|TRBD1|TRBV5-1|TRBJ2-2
TGCGCCAGCAGCTTGGACAGGGGATATAGGCTGTTTTTT
CASSLDRGYRLFF
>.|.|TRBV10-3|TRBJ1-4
TGTGCCATCAGTGAAAGGGGCGGGGATGAAAAACTGTTTTTT
CAISERGGDEKLFF
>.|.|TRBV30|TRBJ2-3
TGTGCCTGGACCCAGGGCCACTTGGGCACAGATACGCAGTATTTT
CAWTQGHLGTDTQYF
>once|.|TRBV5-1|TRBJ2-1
TGCGCCAGCAGCCAGGGAGGTTTCTCCTACAATGAGCAGTTCTTC
CASSQGGFSYNEQFF
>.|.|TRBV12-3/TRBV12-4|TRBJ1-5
TGTGCCAGCGGAGGGTGGAGCAATCAGCCCCAGCATTTT
CASGGWSNQPQHF
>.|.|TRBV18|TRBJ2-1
TGTGCCAGCTCACCACCAGAACAGGGACTACGTGGATCATCCTACAATGAGCAGTTCTTC
CASSPPEQGLRGSSYNEQFF
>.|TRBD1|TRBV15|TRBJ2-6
TGTGCCACCAGCAGATCCCGACAGGGCCTCTCTGGGGCCAACGTCCTGACTTTC
CATSRSRQGLSGANVLTF
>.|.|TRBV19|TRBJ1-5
TGTGCCAGTAGTGAGAGCAATCAGCCCCAGCATTTT
CASSESNQPQHF
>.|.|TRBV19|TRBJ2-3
TGTGCCAGTAGTACGGACAGTAGCACAGATACGCAGTATTTT
CASSTDSSTDTQYF
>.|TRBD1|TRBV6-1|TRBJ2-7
TGTGCCAGCAGTTTCCCAGGGGGATCCTACGAGCAGTACTTC
CASSFPGGSYEQYF
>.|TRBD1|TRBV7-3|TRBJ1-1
TGTGCCAGCAGTTTGTCAGGGGGCGAGAACACTGAAGCTTTCTTT
CASSLSGGENTEAFF